These 18 T cell receptor beta chains share one sample of origin, sequenced in a study of cytomegalovirus exposure and HLA in healthy donors. Primers included in the PCR were 60 Vbeta and 13 Jbeta primers. Assay: immunoSEQ multiplex PCR; the TCRdb copy retains only in-frame clones and omits some. The data contain 90,000 to 130,000 clones, 79% of them singletons. Sequencing used PBMCs. All receptors derive from a woman between 18 and 29 years old in good health and CMV-seropositive.

V is TRBV4-1 and J is TRBJ1-1; 9 nucleotides agree with TRBD1. Trimming removed 3 bases from V and 0 bases from J; junction bases left unmatched: 5. Germline V gene sequence: CDR1 MGHRA, CDR2 YSYEKL. CDR3 length equals 16 residues. The CDR3 bases are TGCGCCAGCAGCCAGGGGACAGGGTCATTGAACACTGAAGCTTTCTTT. Protein product: CASSQGTGSLNTEAFF.

The chain uses TRBV27 and TRBJ2-7, with TRBD1 as a possible D gene (6 bases). In germline, CDR1 is MNHEY, CDR2 SMNVEV (reference sequence). Between the trimmed V and J ends, which lost 7 bases and 2 bases, there was a span of 18 bases. The CDR3 totals 15 residues. The CDR3 DNA sequence: TGTGCCAGCAACTCCATCGGGACACCTGCCTACGAGCAGTACTTC. Its protein is CASNSIGTPAYEQYF.

This clone was seen only once. V and J are TRBV5-1 and TRBJ2-5, with 7 bases fitting TRBD2. In germline, CDR1 is SGHRS, CDR2 YFSETQ. The CDR3 length is 14 residues. V trimming: 5 bases; J trimming: 2 bases; junction bases outside the gene matches: 6. The CDR3 region is CASRPSGIQETQYF. The CDR3, as DNA: TGCGCCAGCAGGCCTAGCGGAATACAAGAGACCCAGTACTTC.

This sequence joins TRBV19 and TRBJ1-1; TRBD1 aligns across 11 bases. The V segment lost 3 bases and the J segment 1 base; nucleotides outside the gene matches: 1. The V gene's germline CDR1 is LNHDA and CDR2 SQIVND (reference sequence). This CDR3 comprises 15 residues. This CDR3 reads CASSMGQGGNTEAFF. The CDR3 bases are TGTGCCAGTAGTATGGGACAGGGGGGGAACACTGAAGCTTTCTTT.

The chain carries TRBV5-1 and TRBJ2-2; D may be TRBD2 (6 bases). The germline V gene has CDR1 SGHRS and CDR2 YFSETQ. The CDR3 runs to 16 residues. V lost 0 bases to trimming and J lost 0 bases, with 9 bases between them. CDR3 region: CASSLGLAPNTGELFF. The CDR3 DNA reads as TGCGCCAGCAGCTTGGGGCTAGCGCCGAACACCGGGGAGCTGTTTTTT. The complete variable domain, with remaining parts taken from reference TRBV5-1 and TRBJ2-2, reads KAGVTQTPRYLIKTRGQQVTLSCSPISGHRSVSWYQQTPGQGLQFLFEYFSETQRNKGNFPGRFSGRQFSNSRSEMNVSTLELGDSALYLCASSLGLAPNTGELFFGEGSRLTVL.

The chain joins TRBV11-2 to TRBJ2-5, with D possibly matching TRBD1 (6 bases). V was trimmed by 4 bases and J by 3 bases, leaving 18 bases between them. CDR1 is SGHAT and CDR2 is FQNNGV in the germline V gene. There are 16 residues in the CDR3. The CDR3 loop reads CASSSATNRQEETQYF. CDR3 bases: TGTGCCAGCAGCTCCGCAACAAATCGACAGGAAGAGACCCAGTACTTC.

The genes are TRBV7-9 and TRBJ2-1; 7 bases line up with TRBD2. The V gene end was trimmed by 3 bases and the J gene end by 3 bases; junction bases not matched to a gene: 5. From germline, CDR1 is SEHNR and CDR2 FQNEAQ (reference sequence). This CDR3 is built from 15 residues. CDR3 nucleotide sequence: TGTGCCAGCAGCTTGAATAGCGGGCTCTACAATGAGCAGTTCTTC. This translates into CASSLNSGLYNEQFF.

The genes are TRBV4-2 and TRBJ2-3; TRBD2 aligns across 11 bases. The CDR3 covers 15 residues. The V gene end was trimmed by 4 bases and the J gene end by 6 bases; junction bases not matched to a gene: 6. Looked up from germline, CDR1 is LGHNA and CDR2 is YNFKEQ. Here the CDR3 reads CASSLSTSGGDTQYF. The CDR3 DNA follows: TGTGCCAGCAGCCTAAGCACTAGCGGGGGTGATACGCAGTATTTT.

The genes are TRBV4-1 and TRBJ2-7; D call uncertain. Germline V CDR1 and CDR2: MGHRA, YSYEKL. V was cut by 4 bases and J by 3 bases, with 7 bases left in between. This CDR3 contains 12 residues. CDR3 region: CASSPDFYEQYF. The CDR3 DNA reads TGCGCCAGCAGCCCCGACTTCTACGAGCAGTACTTC.

The V gene is TRBV6-5, the J gene TRBJ1-4; a possible D gene is TRBD1 (6 bases). V gave up 2 bases and J gave up 7 bases, with 11 bases separating them. The CDR3 sequence is 14 residues long. Germline assignment: CDR1 MNHEY and CDR2 SVGAGI. CDR3 in amino acids: CASSYGGAGEKLFF. Written as DNA, the CDR3 is TGTGCCAGCAGTTACGGGGGGGCTGGTGAAAAACTGTTTTTT.

The chain couples TRBV18 to TRBJ2-3; 8 bases are shared with TRBD1. Per the germline V gene, CDR1 is KGHSH and CDR2 is LQKENI. CDR3 length: 13 residues. V lost 5 bases to trimming and J lost 4 bases; unmatched junction nucleotides: 2. As DNA, the CDR3 is TGTGCCAGCTCAGGGACAGGTCCAGATACGCAGTATTTT. Its protein is CASSGTGPDTQYF.

The chain uses TRBV4-2 and TRBJ2-1; D unresolved. The CDR3 has 17 amino acids. CDR1 is LGHNA, CDR2 YNFKEQ, per germline. The ends were cut back, 1 base at V and 0 bases at J, with 13 bases in the middle. The CDR3 nucleotides are TGTGCCAGCAGCCAAGGGATCGGAGCCAGCTCCTACAATGAGCAGTTCTTC. Amino acid sequence: CASSQGIGASSYNEQFF.

This clone has just a few counts. The J gene is TRBJ1-4, the V gene TRBV28, with D unclear. The V end lost 5 bases, the J end lost 6 bases, and 7 bases lay between the germline ends. CDR1 is MDHEN, CDR2 SYDVKM, per germline. The CDR3 totals 12 residues. For the CDR3, the DNA is TGTGCCAGCAGTCCTCCGGATGAAAAACTGTTTTTT. It translates to CASSPPDEKLFF. The whole variable domain, filled in from reference TRBV28 and TRBJ1-4, reads DVKVTQSSRYLVKRTGEKVFLECVQDMDHENMFWYRQDPGLGLRLIYFSYDVKMKEKGDIPEGYSVSREKKERFSLILESASTNQTSMYLCASSPPDEKLFFGSGTQLSVL.

This clone appeared a few times. The chain employs TRBV13 and TRBJ1-1; TRBD1 matches 7 bases. Germline V gives CDR1 PRHDT, CDR2 FYEKMQ (reference sequence). V dropped 5 bases and J dropped 6; count of bases not matched to a gene: 15. This CDR3 has 16 amino acids. The chain's CDR3 is CASSPRDRRLRAEAFF. The CDR3 DNA reads as TGTGCCAGCAGCCCCCGGGACAGACGACTGAGGGCTGAAGCTTTCTTT.

The gene calls are TRBV2 and TRBJ1-2; TRBD1 agrees at 9 bases. CDR1 and CDR2 (germline): SNHLY, FYNNEI. The junction had 6 bases not matched to a gene; V was cut back by 2 bases and J by 5 bases. The CDR3 length is 15 residues. This CDR3 reads CASSETGTGIYGYTF. The CDR3 nucleotides are TGTGCCAGCAGTGAAACCGGGACAGGGATTTATGGCTACACCTTC.

The rearrangement uses TRBV27 and TRBJ2-7; D might be TRBD1 (5 bases). From germline, CDR1 is MNHEY and CDR2 SMNVEV (reference sequence). The CDR3 sequence is 15 residues long. V was trimmed by 0 bases and J by 2 bases, leaving 11 bases between them. The CDR3 nucleotides read TGTGCCAGCAGTTTATCCCCAGGGCTAACCTACGAGCAGTACTTC. Protein: CASSLSPGLTYEQYF.

This rearrangement joins TRBV2 to TRBJ2-5; no clear D. The CDR3 totals 13 residues. The V gene lost 7 bases and the J gene lost 1 base, with 10 bases spanning the gap. Per the germline V gene, CDR1 is SNHLY and CDR2 is FYNNEI. CDR3 nucleotides: TGTGCCAGCACTGCTAGTCGCCAAGAGACCCAGTACTTC. Protein product: CASTASRQETQYF.

This clone was counted only a few times. This sequence joins TRBV19 and TRBJ2-6; 11 nucleotides line up with TRBD1. The CDR3 spans 19 residues. Germline V CDR1 and CDR2: LNHDA, SQIVND (reference sequence). V lost 5 bases to trimming and J lost 4 bases; unmatched junction nucleotides: 13. CDR3 residues: CASSPSPGQGVYGANVLTF. The CDR3 nucleotides are TGTGCCAGTAGTCCGAGTCCGGGACAGGGGGTTTACGGGGCCAACGTCCTGACTTTC.